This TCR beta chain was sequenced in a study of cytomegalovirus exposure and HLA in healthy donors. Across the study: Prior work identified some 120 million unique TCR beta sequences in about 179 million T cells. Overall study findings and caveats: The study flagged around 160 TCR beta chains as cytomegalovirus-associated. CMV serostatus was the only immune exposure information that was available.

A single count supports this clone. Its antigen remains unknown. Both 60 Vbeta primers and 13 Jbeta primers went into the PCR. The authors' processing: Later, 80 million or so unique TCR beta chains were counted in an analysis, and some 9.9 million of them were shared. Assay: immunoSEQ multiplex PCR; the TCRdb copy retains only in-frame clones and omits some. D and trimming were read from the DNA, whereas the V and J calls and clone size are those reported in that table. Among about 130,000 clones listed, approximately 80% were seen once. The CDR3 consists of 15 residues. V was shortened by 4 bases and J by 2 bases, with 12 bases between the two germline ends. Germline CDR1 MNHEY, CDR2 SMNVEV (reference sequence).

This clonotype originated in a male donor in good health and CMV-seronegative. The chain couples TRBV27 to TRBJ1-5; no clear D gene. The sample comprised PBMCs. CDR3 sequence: CASSSIGYRNQPQHF. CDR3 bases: TGTGCCAGCAGTTCCATCGGGTATCGCAATCAGCCCCAGCATTTT.